This T cell receptor beta chain stems from a study of cytomegalovirus exposure and HLA in healthy donors (dated by TCRdb to 2017 to 2019). At the level of the whole study: A later analysis indicated that the 95 to 150 validation repertoires were generated on the platform also employed for the 700 or so repertoires of the first cohort. A separate validation cohort of over a hundred different subjects was used in addition to the approximately 700-subject first cohort. The study was designed to test whether signatures of past pathogen exposure could be identified by cataloging public T cell receptors. The study combined high-throughput TCR immunosequencing, statistical association of individual TCRs with disease status, and machine learning to predict cytomegalovirus infection status. Overall results and qualifications from the work: While some public TCRs were present in many individuals, most TCR sequences turned up only very rarely across donors. A few of the identified cytomegalovirus-associated TCR beta chains were confirmed in vitro to be specific for cytomegalovirus antigens. A later analysis had no HLA typing for the validation cohort, so co-occurrence there was scored across all 120 repertoires. The study gave a list of under 200 TCR beta chains associated with cytomegalovirus. Subsequent analysis determined that TCRs grouped into clusters in the first cohort also showed a tendency toward co-occurrence across the approximately 120 validation repertoires, and about 94% of cluster scores exceeded 0. Cytomegalovirus status was reported to be diagnosed by the classifier with high specificity and sensitivity in both the original and validation cohorts. It was suggested by the authors that the approach could potentially be generalized to other disease states and immunological phenotypes.

This clone has just one count. This receptor's antigen is unknown. Per-base quality was not reported, and no clone a single base away is much larger than it. Donors formed part of the validation cohort, which comprised about 130 subjects and was distinct from the first cohort of 550 to 850 subjects. Trimming removed 11 bases from V and 4 bases from J, leaving 14 bases between the germline ends. The CDR3 runs 13 residues from the cysteine to the phenylalanine. Only the CDR3 DNA stays, 39 bases, in frame from base 1. As encoded in the germline V gene, CDR1 is MNHEY while CDR2 is SVGAGI. The receptor library was made with the immunoSEQ multiplex PCR assay. On the authors' methods: A statistical classification framework was built to diagnose cytomegalovirus status from the catalog of TCR beta chain sequences. TCRdb's version of the immuneACCESS table is confined to in-frame rearrangements and falls short of the full clone set. An unresolved V gene accounts for under half of the shortfall where checked; the remainder is of unknown origin. V and J calls and clone size are copied from that table; D and trimming were computed from the DNA. The sample profile shows about 180,000 clones; about nine tenths of them were found once. Less than 3.5% of the sample is held by the ten biggest clonotypes.

This TCR was recovered from a young man in good health and CMV-seropositive. The sample comprised PBMCs. This chain is built from TRBV6-5 and TRBJ2-2, with TRBD2 tentatively as D gene (6 bases match). The sequenced DNA: TGTGCCGCCCGGAGGGGCGGCACCGGGGAGCTGTTTTTT. The translation is CAARRGGTGELFF.